This entry features one TCR beta chain sequence. Compared with germline, one end of the junction differs, possibly owing to a read error. These data are taken from a study of shared clonotypes between healthy human individuals. On the study more broadly: Three plates each covered CD4 naive and memory; CD8 naive two, CD8 memory one.

The CDR3 is 10 residues long. From germline, CDR1 is MNHEY and CDR2 SVGAGI. TCRdb's copy holds only in-frame clones and misses some; the assay was immunoSEQ multiplex PCR. The sample has 2,100,000 or so clones, approximately 95% seen once; the top ten hold around 0.13%. This TCR was recovered from a man between 18 and 29 years old in good health. The chain combines TRBV6-5 with TRBJ1-2; D is possibly TRBD1 (6 bases). The sample consisted of naive CD4+ T cells sorted from blood. This sample's subset: CD45RA+ positively selected. The chain's CDR3 is CASRRDRFSF. The CDR3 DNA reads TGTGCCAGCAGGCGTGACAGGTTCTCCTTC.